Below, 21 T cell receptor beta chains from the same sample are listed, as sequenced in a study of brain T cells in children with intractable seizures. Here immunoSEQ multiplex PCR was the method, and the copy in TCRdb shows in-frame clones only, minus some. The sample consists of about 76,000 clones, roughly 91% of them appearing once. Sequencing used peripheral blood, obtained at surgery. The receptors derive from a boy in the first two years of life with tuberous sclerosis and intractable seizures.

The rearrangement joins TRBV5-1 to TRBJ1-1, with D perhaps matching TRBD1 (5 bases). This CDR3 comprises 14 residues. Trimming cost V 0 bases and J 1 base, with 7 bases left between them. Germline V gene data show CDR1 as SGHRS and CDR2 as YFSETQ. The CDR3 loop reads CASSLDTGNTEAFF. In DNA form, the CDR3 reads TGCGCCAGCAGCTTGGATACAGGGAACACTGAAGCTTTCTTT.

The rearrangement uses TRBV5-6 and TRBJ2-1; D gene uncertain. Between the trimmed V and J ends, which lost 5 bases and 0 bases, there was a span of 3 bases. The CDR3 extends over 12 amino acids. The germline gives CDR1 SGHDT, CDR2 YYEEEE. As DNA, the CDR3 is TGTGCCAGCAGATTCTCCTACAATGAGCAGTTCTTC. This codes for CASRFSYNEQFF.

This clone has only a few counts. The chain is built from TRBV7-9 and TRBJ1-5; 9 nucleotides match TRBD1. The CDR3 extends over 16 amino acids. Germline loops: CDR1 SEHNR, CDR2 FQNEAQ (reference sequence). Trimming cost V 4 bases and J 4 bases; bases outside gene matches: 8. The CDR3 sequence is CASSSQTGTGNQPQHF. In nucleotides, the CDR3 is TGTGCCAGCAGCTCCCAAACCGGGACAGGGAATCAGCCCCAGCATTTT.

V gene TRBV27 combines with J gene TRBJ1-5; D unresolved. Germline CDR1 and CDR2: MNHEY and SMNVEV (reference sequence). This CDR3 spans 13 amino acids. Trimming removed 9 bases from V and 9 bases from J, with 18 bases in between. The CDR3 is CASGVGGLSPQHF. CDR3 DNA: TGTGCCAGTGGGGTTGGAGGCCTTTCGCCCCAGCATTTT.

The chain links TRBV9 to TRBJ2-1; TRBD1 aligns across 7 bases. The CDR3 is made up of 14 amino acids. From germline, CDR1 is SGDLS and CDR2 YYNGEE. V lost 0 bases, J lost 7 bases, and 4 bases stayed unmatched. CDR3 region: CASSVGQGGNEQFF. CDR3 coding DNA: TGTGCCAGCAGCGTAGGACAGGGTGGTAATGAGCAGTTCTTC.

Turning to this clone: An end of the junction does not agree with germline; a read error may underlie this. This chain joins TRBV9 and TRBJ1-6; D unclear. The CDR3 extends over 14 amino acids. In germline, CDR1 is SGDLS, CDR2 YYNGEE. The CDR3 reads CASSVAGNKSPLHF. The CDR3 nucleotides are TGTGCCAGCAGCGTAGCTGGCAATAAATCACCCCTCCACTTT.

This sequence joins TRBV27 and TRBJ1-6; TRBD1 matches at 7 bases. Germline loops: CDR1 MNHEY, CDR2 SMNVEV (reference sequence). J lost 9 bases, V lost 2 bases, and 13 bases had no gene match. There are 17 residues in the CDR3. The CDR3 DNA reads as TGTGCCAGCAGTTTAGCCCTAAGAGGGGGCGAGAGTTCACCCCTCCACTTT. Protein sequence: CASSLALRGGESSPLHF.

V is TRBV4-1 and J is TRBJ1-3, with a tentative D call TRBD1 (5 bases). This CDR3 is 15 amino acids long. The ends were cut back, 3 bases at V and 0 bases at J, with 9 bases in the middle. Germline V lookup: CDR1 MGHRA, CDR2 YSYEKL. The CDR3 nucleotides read TGCGCCAGCAGCCATGACAGTTCCTCTGGAAACACCATATATTTT. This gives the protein CASSHDSSSGNTIYF.

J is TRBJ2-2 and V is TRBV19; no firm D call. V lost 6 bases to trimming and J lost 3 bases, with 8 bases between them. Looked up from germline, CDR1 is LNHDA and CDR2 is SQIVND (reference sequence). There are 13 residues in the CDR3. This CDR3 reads CASRPGHTGELFF. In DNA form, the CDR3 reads TGTGCCAGTAGACCCGGGCACACCGGGGAGCTGTTTTTT.

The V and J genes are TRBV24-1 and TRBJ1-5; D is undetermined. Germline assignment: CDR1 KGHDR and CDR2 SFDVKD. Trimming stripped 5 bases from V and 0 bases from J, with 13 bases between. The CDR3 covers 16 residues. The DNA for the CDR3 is TGTGCCACCAGTGCTAGGACCGGGTATAGCAATCAGCCCCAGCATTTT. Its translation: CATSARTGYSNQPQHF.

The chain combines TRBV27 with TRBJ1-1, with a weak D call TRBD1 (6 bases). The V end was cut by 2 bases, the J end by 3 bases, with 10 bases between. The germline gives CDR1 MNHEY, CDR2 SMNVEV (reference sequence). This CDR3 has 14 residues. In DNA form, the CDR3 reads TGTGCCAGCAGTTTAGAGGGGGGTTACACTGAAGCTTTCTTT. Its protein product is CASSLEGGYTEAFF.

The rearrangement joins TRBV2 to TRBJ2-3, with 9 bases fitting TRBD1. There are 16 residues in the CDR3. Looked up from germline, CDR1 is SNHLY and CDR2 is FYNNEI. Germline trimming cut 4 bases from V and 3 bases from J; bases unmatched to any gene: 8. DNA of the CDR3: TGTGCCAGCAGTGGGCACAGGGGGCGAGGGACAGATACGCAGTATTTT. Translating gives CASSGHRGRGTDTQYF.

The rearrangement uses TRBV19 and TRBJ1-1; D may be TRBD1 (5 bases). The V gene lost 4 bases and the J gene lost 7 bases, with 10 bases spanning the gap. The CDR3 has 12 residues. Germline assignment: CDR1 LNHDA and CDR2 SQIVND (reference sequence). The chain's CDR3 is CASSTRGSEAFF. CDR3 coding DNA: TGTGCCAGTAGTACCCGGGGGAGTGAAGCTTTCTTT.

This CDR3 is CASSVDLGVGNEQYF. The CDR3, as DNA: TGTGCCAGCAGCGTAGACCTCGGGGTAGGCAACGAGCAGTACTTC. V is TRBV9 and J is TRBJ2-7, with a tentative D call TRBD2 (5 bases). The CDR3 is 15 residues long. The V end lost 0 bases, the J end lost 5 bases, and 15 bases lay between the germline ends. Germline V CDR1 and CDR2: SGDLS, YYNGEE.

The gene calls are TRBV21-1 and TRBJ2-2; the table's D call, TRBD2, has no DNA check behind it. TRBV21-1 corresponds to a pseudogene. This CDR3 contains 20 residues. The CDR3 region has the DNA TGTGCCAGCAGCAAAGTGGGACTAGCGGGAGGGTTCGCGAACACCGGGGAGCTGTTTTTT. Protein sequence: CASSKVGLAGGFANTGELFF.

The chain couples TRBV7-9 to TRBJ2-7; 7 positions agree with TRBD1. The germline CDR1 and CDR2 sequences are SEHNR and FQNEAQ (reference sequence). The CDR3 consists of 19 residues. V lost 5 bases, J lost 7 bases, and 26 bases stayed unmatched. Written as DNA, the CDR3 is TGTGCCAGCAGCACCACCAGACAGACCGACAGGGCTACTGGTAGAGAGCAGTACTTC. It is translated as CASSTTRQTDRATGREQYF.

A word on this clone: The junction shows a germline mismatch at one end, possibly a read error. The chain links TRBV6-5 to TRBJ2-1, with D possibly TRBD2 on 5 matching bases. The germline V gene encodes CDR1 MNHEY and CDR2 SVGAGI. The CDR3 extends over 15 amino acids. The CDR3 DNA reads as TGTGCCAGCAGTAACTCGGACTTCTCCTACAATGAGCAGTTCTTC. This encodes CASSNSDFSYNEQFF.

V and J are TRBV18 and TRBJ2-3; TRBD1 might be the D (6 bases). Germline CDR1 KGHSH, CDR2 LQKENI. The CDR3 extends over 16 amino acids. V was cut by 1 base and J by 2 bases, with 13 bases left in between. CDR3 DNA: TGTGCCAGCTCACCACGAAGGGACACATACACAGATACGCAGTATTTT. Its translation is CASSPRRDTYTDTQYF.

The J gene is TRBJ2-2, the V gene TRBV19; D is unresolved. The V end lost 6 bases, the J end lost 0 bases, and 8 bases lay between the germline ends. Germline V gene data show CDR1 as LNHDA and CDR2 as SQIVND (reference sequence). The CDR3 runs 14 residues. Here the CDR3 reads CASRDMPNTGELFF. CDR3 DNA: TGTGCCAGTAGAGACATGCCGAACACCGGGGAGCTGTTTTTT.

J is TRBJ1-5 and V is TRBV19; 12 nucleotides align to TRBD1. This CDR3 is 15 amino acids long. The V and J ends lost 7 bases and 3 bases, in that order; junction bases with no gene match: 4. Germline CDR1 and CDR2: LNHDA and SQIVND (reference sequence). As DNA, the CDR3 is TGTGCCAGTATGGGGACAGGGGGCCTCAATCAGCCCCAGCATTTT. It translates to CASMGTGGLNQPQHF.

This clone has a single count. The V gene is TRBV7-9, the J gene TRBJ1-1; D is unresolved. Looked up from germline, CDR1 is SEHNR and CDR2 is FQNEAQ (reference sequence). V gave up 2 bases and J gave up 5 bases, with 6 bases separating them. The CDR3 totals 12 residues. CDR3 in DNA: TGTGCCAGCAGCTTATCGTATACTGAAGCTTTCTTT. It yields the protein CASSLSYTEAFF.